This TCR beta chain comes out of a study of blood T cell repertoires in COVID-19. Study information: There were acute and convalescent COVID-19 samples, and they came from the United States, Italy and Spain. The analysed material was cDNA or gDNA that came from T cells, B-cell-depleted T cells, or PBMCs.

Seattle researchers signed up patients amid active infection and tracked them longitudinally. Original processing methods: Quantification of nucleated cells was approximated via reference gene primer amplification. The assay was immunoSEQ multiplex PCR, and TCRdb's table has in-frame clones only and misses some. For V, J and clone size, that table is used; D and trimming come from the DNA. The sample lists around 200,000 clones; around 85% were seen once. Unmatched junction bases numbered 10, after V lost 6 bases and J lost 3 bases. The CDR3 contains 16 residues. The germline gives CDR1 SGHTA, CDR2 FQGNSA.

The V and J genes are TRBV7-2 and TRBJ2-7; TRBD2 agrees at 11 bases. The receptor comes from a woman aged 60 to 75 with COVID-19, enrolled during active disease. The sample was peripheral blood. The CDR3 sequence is CASRHIAGGQYYEQYF. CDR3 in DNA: TGTGCCAGCAGACACATAGCGGGAGGGCAATACTACGAGCAGTACTTC.